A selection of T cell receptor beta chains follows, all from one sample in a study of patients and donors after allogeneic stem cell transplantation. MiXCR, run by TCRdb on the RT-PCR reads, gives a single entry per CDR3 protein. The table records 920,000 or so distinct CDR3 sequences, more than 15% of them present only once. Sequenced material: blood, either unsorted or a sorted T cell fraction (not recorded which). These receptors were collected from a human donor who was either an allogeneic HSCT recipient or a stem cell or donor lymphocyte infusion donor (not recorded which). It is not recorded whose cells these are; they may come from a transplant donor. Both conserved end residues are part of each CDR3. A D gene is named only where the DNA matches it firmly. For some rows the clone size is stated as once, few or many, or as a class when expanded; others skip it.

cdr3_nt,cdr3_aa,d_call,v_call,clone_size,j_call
TGCAGTGCTTGGATACGCGGGGCCCTAGAGACCCAGTACTTC,CSAWIRGALETQYF,NA,TRBV20-1,NA,TRBJ2-5
TGTGCCAGTAGGGACAGGTTGTACACTGAAGCTTTCTTT,CASRDRLYTEAFF,TRBD1,TRBV19,NA,TRBJ1-1
TGTGCCAGCAGCGTAGCTGACGGAAAACAGTTCTTC,CASSVADGKQFF,NA,TRBV9,NA,TRBJ2-1
TGTGCCAGCAGCTTAGAAGTTTTGGGCTCCTACAATGAGCAGTTCTTC,CASSLEVLGSYNEQFF,NA,TRBV11-3,NA,TRBJ2-1
TGTGCCACCAGTGATTTGGGGCGGGCCAACAATGAGCAGTTCTTC,CATSDLGRANNEQFF,NA,TRBV24-1,many,TRBJ2-1
TGTGCCAGCAGCAAAAGCCCTGGGACAGGGGTGACCGGGGAGCTGTTTTTT,CASSKSPGTGVTGELFF,NA,TRBV21-1,few,TRBJ2-2
TGCAGTGCTAGAAAGAACAGCGGGAGGGCCAATGAGCAGTTCTTC,CSARKNSGRANEQFF,TRBD2,TRBV20-1,NA,TRBJ2-1
TGTGCCAGCAGTATGACAGGTTCGAACACTGAAGCTTTCTTT,CASSMTGSNTEAFF,NA,TRBV12-3/TRBV12-4,many,TRBJ1-1
TGTGCCAGCTCACGTGGGGACAGACCGATGGGAGAGACCCAGTACTTC,CASSRGDRPMGETQYF,TRBD1,TRBV18,few,TRBJ2-5
TGTGCCATCAGGGGGACAGGGGCTGGTGAAGCTTTCTTT,CAIRGTGAGEAFF,TRBD1,TRBV10-3,many,TRBJ1-1
TGTGCCAGCAGCCCGAGAACAGGGGGCAGGGTGGGGGCTTTCTTT,CASSPRTGGRVGAFF,TRBD1,TRBV11-2,NA,TRBJ1-1
TGTGCCAGCAGCACAAATTCACCCCTCCACTTT,CASSTNSPLHF,NA,TRBV6-6,NA,TRBJ1-6
TGTGCCAGCAGCCCAGCTAGGACTAGCGTCCTAACCGGGGAGCTGTTTTTT,CASSPARTSVLTGELFF,TRBD2,TRBV7-3,once,TRBJ2-2
TGTGCCTGGAGTGTCCAGCTCAATCAGCCCCAGCATTTT,CAWSVQLNQPQHF,NA,TRBV30,NA,TRBJ1-5
TGCAGTGCTAGAGCCGACAGGGGAAGGGGCACTGAAGCTTTCTTT,CSARADRGRGTEAFF,TRBD1,TRBV20-1,NA,TRBJ1-1
TGCGCCAGCAGCTTGGGGACAGGGAGATCAGGTGAGCAGTTCTTC,CASSLGTGRSGEQFF,TRBD1,TRBV5-1,NA,TRBJ2-1
TGTGCCAGCAGCTCCCGAGGGACAGGGAGAGGAAACACCATATATTTT,CASSSRGTGRGNTIYF,TRBD1,TRBV7-2,NA,TRBJ1-3
TGTGCCAGCAGCTGGGAGGCCGGTTACGAGCAGTACTTC,CASSWEAGYEQYF,NA,TRBV7-6,few,TRBJ2-7
TGTGCCAGTAGTACCCGACAGCCTGCGAACACCGGGGAGCTGTTTTTT,CASSTRQPANTGELFF,NA,TRBV19,NA,TRBJ2-2
TGTGCCAGCAGCCCACTAGATTACGAGCAGTACTTC,CASSPLDYEQYF,NA,TRBV11-1,NA,TRBJ2-7
TGTGCCAGCAGCCACAGAGCGGTGCAAGAGACCCAGTACTTC,CASSHRAVQETQYF,NA,TRBV3-1,NA,TRBJ2-5
TGCGCCAGCAGCAAAACAGGGGGTCGGAATCAGCCCCAGCATTTT,CASSKTGGRNQPQHF,TRBD1,TRBV4-3,NA,TRBJ1-5
TGTGCCAGCAGTGAACCGATGACTAGCGTTTACACAGATACGCAGTATTTT,CASSEPMTSVYTDTQYF,TRBD2,TRBV6-1,NA,TRBJ2-3
TGCGCCAGCAGCCGATCGGGACAGAGCACAGATACGCAGTATTTT,CASSRSGQSTDTQYF,TRBD1,TRBV5-1,NA,TRBJ2-3
TGCAGTGCTGAAAAAACGGGGGCCTCCAGGTACGAGCAGTACTTC,CSAEKTGASRYEQYF,NA,TRBV20-1,few,TRBJ2-7
TGCAGCGTTGTTGTTGGGAGTTCGGGTGAAAAACTGTTTTTT,CSVVVGSSGEKLFF,NA,TRBV29-1,NA,TRBJ1-4
TGTGCCACCAGCTTAGCCCCCGGGGGTGAGCAGTTCTTC,CATSLAPGGEQFF,NA,TRBV15,few,TRBJ2-1
TGTGCCAGCTCACCACAGTCCACCGGCGAGCAGTACTTC,CASSPQSTGEQYF,NA,TRBV18,NA,TRBJ2-7
TGCAGTGCCTTCGCGATGAGGGACGAGCAGTACTTC,CSAFAMRDEQYF,NA,TRBV20-1,few,TRBJ2-7
TGTGCCAGCAGACAGGGTTCTTGGTCTGGGGCCAACGTCCTGACTTTC,CASRQGSWSGANVLTF,NA,TRBV6-1,NA,TRBJ2-6
TGTGCCAGCTACAGGGGGCGTAGATTCCACGAGCAGTACTTC,CASYRGRRFHEQYF,TRBD1,TRBV9,many,TRBJ2-7
TGTGCCAGCAGCTTATCCTCGACAGGGGGTATACAACAAGAGACCCAGTACTTC,CASSLSSTGGIQQETQYF,TRBD1,TRBV11-1,few,TRBJ2-5
TGTGCCAGCAGTTACCCAGGTGATCTCGGCTACACCTTC,CASSYPGDLGYTF,NA,TRBV6-6,NA,TRBJ1-2
TGTGCCTGGGGGGACAGCACTGAAGCTTTCTTT,CAWGDSTEAFF,TRBD1,TRBV30,NA,TRBJ1-1
TGCAGTGCTCCACCCGGGACAGCCGCGCTTGGCTACACCTTC,CSAPPGTAALGYTF,TRBD1,TRBV20-1,many,TRBJ1-2
TGCAGTGCTAGCGTCGTACCACCTACCGGGGAGCTGTTTTTT,CSASVVPPTGELFF,NA,TRBV20-1,NA,TRBJ2-2
TGCGCCAGCAGCTTGGCCCCCCACAACTATGGCTACACCTTC,CASSLAPHNYGYTF,NA,TRBV5-1,NA,TRBJ1-2
TGTGCCAGCAGCTTGTTCCGTCAACTAGGGTTCAATGAGCAGTTCTTC,CASSLFRQLGFNEQFF,NA,TRBV5-4,NA,TRBJ2-1
TGTGCCAGCAGTGAAAGGCTTGGACAGCAAGAGACCCAGTACTTC,CASSERLGQQETQYF,NA,TRBV25-1,NA,TRBJ2-5
TGTGCCAGTGTGACGGACCCGGGCGGATACAATGAGCAGTTCTTC,CASVTDPGGYNEQFF,NA,TRBV5-6,NA,TRBJ2-1
TGTGCCAGCAGTTTTAACGCGGGACAAGAGACCCAGTACTTC,CASSFNAGQETQYF,NA,TRBV12-3/TRBV12-4,many,TRBJ2-5
TGCAGTGCTAGGGGGTTCGGGACAGGGGGTCACACCGGGGAGCTGTTTTTT,CSARGFGTGGHTGELFF,TRBD1,TRBV20-1,NA,TRBJ2-2
TGTGCCAGCAGCGCCCGAGTGAGCGGGAGAGAGCAGTTCTTC,CASSARVSGREQFF,TRBD2,TRBV7-6,NA,TRBJ2-1
TGCGCCAGCAGTTTACCATCGCCCGCAGGGGGAGAGACCCAGTACTTC,CASSLPSPAGGETQYF,TRBD1,TRBV5-1,few,TRBJ2-5
TGTGCCTGGACTGTAGGGACTATCACAGATACGCAGTATTTT,CAWTVGTITDTQYF,TRBD2,TRBV30,few,TRBJ2-3
TGTGCCAGCAGTTTAGTAGGTGTAGGGCGGGACTATGGCTACACCTTC,CASSLVGVGRDYGYTF,NA,TRBV12-3/TRBV12-4,few,TRBJ1-2
TGTGCCAGCAGCTTAGAGGCCAGAGCGAACACCGGGGAGCTGTTTTTT,CASSLEARANTGELFF,NA,TRBV7-7,few,TRBJ2-2
TGTGCCAGCAGCGTTGAAACTGGAAACACCATATATTTT,CASSVETGNTIYF,NA,TRBV9,NA,TRBJ1-3
TGCAGTGCTTCTCCCACCGGGACTAGCGGGCCGTGGACCCAGTACTTC,CSASPTGTSGPWTQYF,TRBD2,TRBV20-1,many,TRBJ2-5
TGTGCCAGCAGCCGGGGTTTCTGGGATGGCTACACCTTC,CASSRGFWDGYTF,NA,TRBV7-2,many,TRBJ1-2
TGTGCCTGGGACCGGGACAGGGCAACCGGGGAGCTGTTTTTT,CAWDRDRATGELFF,TRBD1,TRBV30,few,TRBJ2-2
TGTGCCATCAGTGGAGCGGGGGGGCTTGACATTCAGTACTTC,CAISGAGGLDIQYF,TRBD2,TRBV10-3,few,TRBJ2-4
TGTGCCAGCAGTACCGGGACAGGCTACAATGAGCAGTTCTTC,CASSTGTGYNEQFF,TRBD1,TRBV12-3/TRBV12-4,many,TRBJ2-1
TGTGCCAGCAGCCAAGGTGCGCTCCGAGCGGAGACCCAGTACTTC,CASSQGALRAETQYF,NA,TRBV3-1,NA,TRBJ2-5